This T cell receptor (beta chain) comes out of a study of cytomegalovirus exposure and HLA in healthy donors. It was with 60 Vbeta and 13 Jbeta primers that the PCR ran. Method: immunoSEQ multiplex PCR; TCRdb's copy keeps in-frame clones and lacks some. The repertoire holds tens of thousands of clones, with 60% to 75% as singletons. Note on this clone: Its antigen remains unidentified.

Study outcomes and limitations: Cytomegalovirus status, reportedly, was diagnosed with high specificity and sensitivity by the classifier.

The specimen was PBMCs. The receptor comes from a male donor in good health and CMV-seropositive.

This CDR3 reads CAWSVRRADTQYF. Here the CDR3 DNA reads TGTGCCTGGAGTGTCAGGCGGGCAGATACGCAGTATTTT. The V and J genes are TRBV30 and TRBJ2-3, with D perhaps TRBD2 (5 bases). The CDR3 spans 13 residues. The V and J ends lost 0 bases and 4 bases respectively, with 8 bases between them. Germline V gene data show CDR1 as GTSNPN and CDR2 as SVGIG (reference sequence). The entire variable domain, with the rest obtained from reference TRBV30 and TRBJ2-3, is as follows: SQTIHQWPATLVQPVGSPLSLECTVEGTSNPNLYWYRQAAGRGLQLLFYSVGIGQISSEVPQNLSASRPQDRQFILSSKKLLLSDSGFYLCAWSVRRADTQYFGPGTRLTVL.